This T cell receptor beta chain derives from a study of control samples from healthy donors and cancer patients. Germline V gene lookup returns CDR1 SEHNR and CDR2 FQNEAQ (reference sequence). With V trimmed by 4 bases and J by 7 bases, 5 bases remained unmatched. The CDR3 loop spans 15 amino acids. TCRdb's copy holds only in-frame clones and misses some; the assay was immunoSEQ multiplex PCR. The sample records some 130,000 clones, around 90% being singletons. This sequence originates from a man in his late teens or twenties in good health. Material for sequencing was blood. The chain joins TRBV7-9 to TRBJ2-3; 13 nucleotides match TRBD2. CDR3 in DNA: TGTGCCAGCAGCTCCGGGACTAGCGGGGTATATACGCAGTATTTT. Amino acid sequence: CASSSGTSGVYTQYF.